Listed below are T cell receptor beta chains from one sample, sequenced in a study of blood T cell repertoires in COVID-19. Profiled with immunoSEQ multiplex PCR; TCRdb holds only in-frame clones, not every one. Here the sample spans approximately 250,000 clones, approximately 90% being singletons. Sequencing input: PBMCs or T cells enriched from blood (not recorded which). These receptors were taken from a woman between 35 and 50 years old with acute COVID-19. CDR3s include the opening cysteine and the closing phenylalanine or tryptophan. A D gene is named only where the DNA matches it firmly. Where a row states a size, it is once, few, many or the class of an expanded clone; other rows omit it.

J gene	D gene	clone size	V gene	CDR3 protein	CDR3 DNA
TRBJ1-1	-	-	TRBV27	CASSWGGGGKSEAFF	TGTGCCAGCAGTTGGGGCGGGGGTGGTAAGTCTGAAGCTTTCTTT
TRBJ2-3	TRBD1	-	TRBV12-3/TRBV12-4	CASSGTAFNTQYF	TGTGCCAGCAGTGGGACAGCGTTCAATACGCAGTATTTT
TRBJ2-2	TRBD1	-	TRBV18	CASSPMTGANTGELFF	TGTGCCAGCTCACCAATGACAGGGGCGAACACCGGGGAGCTGTTTTTT
TRBJ2-1	TRBD2	-	TRBV7-9	CASRKTSGVVHEQFF	TGTGCCAGCAGAAAAACTAGCGGGGTAGTCCATGAGCAGTTCTTC
TRBJ1-5	-	-	TRBV4-2	CASSQIGTGDRQPQHF	TGTGCCAGCAGCCAAATAGGTACGGGGGATCGGCAGCCCCAGCATTTT
TRBJ1-5	TRBD1	-	TRBV5-5	CASSRRGTGSNQPQHF	TGTGCCAGCAGCCGCCGAGGGACAGGGAGCAATCAGCCCCAGCATTTT
TRBJ2-2	TRBD2	-	TRBV6-5	CASSRTSGRSGELFF	TGTGCCAGCAGCCGGACTAGCGGGAGGAGTGGGGAGCTGTTTTTT
TRBJ2-1	TRBD2	-	TRBV7-9	CASSISSGAWNEQFF	TGTGCCAGCAGCATTTCTAGCGGGGCTTGGAATGAGCAGTTCTTC
TRBJ1-2	TRBD1	once	TRBV5-1	CASSPPDRDGYTF	TGCGCCAGCAGCCCACCGGACAGGGATGGCTACACCTTC
TRBJ2-1	TRBD2	-	TRBV5-5	CASSFTGTSGYNEQFF	TGTGCCAGCAGCTTTACCGGGACTAGCGGTTACAATGAGCAGTTCTTC
TRBJ2-5	TRBD2	-	TRBV5-4	CASSPGGLAGARETQYF	TGTGCCAGCAGCCCCGGCGGTCTAGCGGGAGCCAGGGAGACCCAGTACTTC
TRBJ1-6	-	-	TRBV6-4	CASSDSLASPLHF	TGTGCCAGCAGTGACAGCCTCGCTTCACCCCTCCACTTT
TRBJ2-1	-	-	TRBV7-2	CASSLGLMRRDNEQFF	TGTGCCAGCAGCTTAGGGTTAATGCGGAGGGACAATGAGCAGTTCTTC
TRBJ1-1	-	-	TRBV10-1	CASSEGGSTEAFF	TGCGCCAGCAGTGAAGGCGGGAGCACTGAAGCTTTCTTT
TRBJ2-7	-	-	TRBV27	CASSSPGQGRGSGGTYEQYF	TGTGCCAGCAGCTCCCCGGGACAGGGAAGGGGAAGCGGGGGGACCTACGAGCAGTACTTC
TRBJ1-1	-	-	TRBV7-9	CASKLAVNTEAFF	TGTGCCAGCAAACTAGCCGTTAACACTGAAGCTTTCTTT
TRBJ1-1	TRBD1	-	TRBV14	CASRRTGENTEAFF	TGTGCCAGCAGACGGACAGGAGAGAACACTGAAGCTTTCTTT
TRBJ1-5	-	once	TRBV30	CAWSVIGGQPQHF	TGTGCCTGGAGTGTCATAGGGGGTCAGCCCCAGCATTTT
TRBJ2-2	-	-	TRBV2	CASSPGVTGELFF	TGTGCCAGCAGTCCAGGGGTCACCGGGGAGCTGTTTTTT
TRBJ2-3	-	-	TRBV6-1	CASSEGARGTQYF	TGTGCCAGCAGTGAAGGGGCACGAGGGACGCAGTATTTT
TRBJ2-1	-	-	TRBV11-2	CASSLGTSTYNEQFF	TGTGCCAGCAGCTTAGGGACTTCCACCTACAATGAGCAGTTCTTC
TRBJ2-1	-	-	TRBV5-1	CASSLQTSSYNEQFF	TGCGCCAGCAGCCTTCAGACAAGCTCCTACAATGAGCAGTTCTTC
TRBJ1-4	-	-	TRBV2	CASSFQGFPNNEKLFF	TGTGCCAGCAGTTTTCAGGGGTTCCCCAATAATGAAAAACTGTTTTTT
TRBJ2-1	TRBD2	-	TRBV6-6	CASRRGGRGSPNNEQFF	TGTGCCAGCAGACGAGGCGGGAGGGGGTCTCCCAACAATGAGCAGTTCTTC
TRBJ2-1	TRBD2	-	TRBV5-4	CASSTLAGVENEQFF	TGTGCCAGCAGCACCCTAGCGGGGGTCGAGAATGAGCAGTTCTTC
TRBJ2-2	-	-	TRBV5-1	CASSSLGSGNTGELFF	TGCGCCAGCAGCTCCCTGGGGAGCGGGAACACCGGGGAGCTGTTTTTT
TRBJ2-7	-	once	TRBV5-4	CASSWERESEQYF	TGTGCCAGCAGCTGGGAAAGGGAGTCCGAGCAGTACTTC
TRBJ1-2	-	-	TRBV12-5	CASGLRVNYGYTF	TGTGCTAGTGGGCTCCGGGTTAACTATGGCTACACCTTC
TRBJ1-3	TRBD1	once	TRBV7-6	CASSPGQGKPSGNTIYF	TGTGCCAGCAGCCCAGGACAGGGCAAACCCTCTGGAAACACCATATATTTT
TRBJ1-5	TRBD1	-	TRBV6-5	CASRLYRGSPQHF	TGTGCCAGCAGACTCTACAGGGGGTCGCCCCAGCATTTT
TRBJ2-2	TRBD2	-	TRBV25-1	CASSELAGGAGELFF	TGTGCCAGCAGTGAACTAGCGGGAGGGGCAGGGGAGCTGTTTTTT
TRBJ2-7	-	-	TRBV7-2	CASSLGWSYEQYF	TGTGCCAGCAGCTTGGGCTGGTCCTACGAGCAGTACTTC
TRBJ1-5	TRBD1	-	TRBV19	CASSIDRVVEHF	TGTGCCAGTAGTATCGACAGGGTAGTAGAACATTTT
TRBJ1-4	-	once	TRBV5-8	CASSLALRSTNEKLFF	TGTGCCAGCAGCTTGGCCCTCAGATCAACTAATGAAAAACTGTTTTTT
TRBJ2-7	-	-	TRBV7-9	CASSLLGGSYEQYF	TGTGCCAGCAGCTTACTTGGCGGGTCCTACGAGCAGTACTTC
TRBJ2-1	TRBD2	-	TRBV18	CASSREISGNSYNEQFF	TGTGCCAGCTCACGAGAGATTAGCGGGAACTCCTACAATGAGCAGTTCTTC
TRBJ1-5	-	-	TRBV7-2	CASSSGGVTNQPQHF	TGTGCCAGCAGCTCCGGAGGGGTCACCAATCAGCCCCAGCATTTT
TRBJ1-2	TRBD1	-	TRBV28	CASAVYTGGHGYTF	TGTGCCAGCGCAGTTTATACAGGGGGTCATGGCTACACCTTC
TRBJ2-5	TRBD1	-	TRBV23-1	CASTLSDRAGETQYF	TGCGCCAGCACCCTCTCGGACAGGGCCGGGGAGACCCAGTACTTC
TRBJ1-1	-	-	TRBV6-2/TRBV6-3	CASSLQGRTEAFF	TGTGCCAGCAGTCTACAGGGACGGACTGAAGCTTTCTTT
TRBJ1-1	-	-	TRBV28	CATRSAGLNTEAFF	TGTGCCACCCGGTCAGCGGGATTGAACACTGAAGCTTTCTTT
TRBJ2-4	-	-	TRBV18	CASSPWGENIQYF	TGTGCCAGCTCACCATGGGGAGAGAACATTCAGTACTTC
TRBJ2-5	TRBD2	-	TRBV20-1	CSASGLEKQETQYF	TGCAGTGCTAGTGGACTAGAAAAACAAGAGACCCAGTACTTC
TRBJ1-2	-	few	TRBV23-1	CASSQSRDNDGYTF	TGCGCCAGCAGTCAATCACGTGACAACGATGGCTACACCTTC
TRBJ2-3	TRBD2	-	TRBV24-1	CATSASSSGNTQYF	TGTGCCACCAGTGCTTCGTCTAGCGGGAATACGCAGTATTTT
TRBJ2-3	-	-	TRBV29-1	CSVESGVTDTQYF	TGCAGCGTCGAATCGGGGGTCACAGATACGCAGTATTTT
TRBJ2-2	TRBD1	few	TRBV29-1	CSARRGDRGTGELFF	TGCAGCGCCAGGCGCGGGGACAGGGGCACCGGGGAGCTGTTTTTT
TRBJ2-3	-	-	TRBV9	CASSTYRGATADTQYF	TGTGCCAGCAGCACTTATAGGGGCGCCACGGCAGATACGCAGTATTTT
TRBJ2-7	TRBD2	-	TRBV11-2	CASSRNVEAGEEYEQYF	TGTGCCAGCAGTCGTAACGTGGAAGCGGGAGAGGAATACGAGCAGTACTTC
TRBJ1-1	TRBD1	-	TRBV5-6	CASSLGTGFFF	TGTGCCAGCAGCTTGGGGACAGGGTTTTTCTTT
TRBJ2-1	-	-	TRBV2	CASSGAGGEQFF	TGTGCCAGCAGTGGAGCGGGCGGGGAGCAGTTCTTC
TRBJ1-2	-	-	TRBV11-2	CASSLTSGLNYGYTF	TGTGCCAGCAGCTTAACTTCGGGACTTAACTATGGCTACACCTTC
TRBJ2-3	-	-	TRBV29-1	CSVVGGITDTQYF	TGCAGCGTTGTCGGCGGGATCACAGATACGCAGTATTTT